This is a list of T cell receptor beta chains from one sample in a study of T cells expressing NK-cell markers. TCRdb reanalyzed the 5' RACE reads and collapses them to one entry per CDR3 protein, without DNA. This sample's clone table lists about 380,000 distinct CDR3 sequences. The sequencing input was blood T cells: a sorted CD56 or NKG2C T cell subset, CD4+ or CD8+ T cells, or bulk PBMC T cells (not recorded which). Receptors originate from a man aged 18-75 years in good health. Both conserved end residues are part of each CDR3.

>16|TRBJ2-3|TRBV11-2
CASSLYRVGATDTQYF
>14|TRBJ2-1|TRBV18
CASSPTVSYNEQFF
>18|TRBJ2-6|TRBV19
CASSIGLQGRAGANVLTF
>13|TRBJ2-3|TRBV12-3/TRBV12-4
CASSLGEIDTQYF
>15|TRBJ2-3|TRBV30
CAWSVRGESTDTQYF
>14|TRBJ1-5|TRBV12-3/TRBV12-4
CASSPRGTNQPQHF
>13|TRBJ1-5|TRBV2
CASSEGRGQPQHF
>13|TRBJ2-7|TRBV7-9
CASSATGDYEQYF
>14|TRBJ1-6|TRBV7-8
CASRPGTGNSPLHF
>16|TRBJ2-7|TRBV3-1
CASSSPFPARRYEQYF
>15|TRBJ2-3|TRBV12-3/TRBV12-4
CASSLGLAGIETQYF
>18|TRBJ1-1|TRBV4-1
CASSQGVVPRDRAPEAFF
>17|TRBJ1-1|TRBV28
CASSLIGQGLMNTEAFF
>17|TRBJ2-3|TRBV4-2
CASSQDLASGVGDTQYF